This T cell receptor beta chain was documented in a study of cytomegalovirus exposure and HLA in healthy donors. In the case of this clone: Its antigen is still unknown.

Germline CDR1 LNHDA, CDR2 SQIVND (reference sequence). J lost 4 bases, V lost 6 bases, and 9 bases had no gene match. CDR3 size: 15 residues. Assay: immunoSEQ multiplex PCR; the TCRdb copy retains only in-frame clones and omits some. The table has tens of thousands of clones, over 85% seen once; the top ten hold less than 4%. The validation cohort, a group of some 120 subjects, included the donors and was separate from the approximately 680-subject first cohort. Points from the study as a whole: Per published reports, the classifier diagnosed cytomegalovirus status with high specificity and sensitivity. There were fewer than 200 TCR beta chains listed as cytomegalovirus-associated. In vitro, three CMV-associated chains proved specific for CMV antigens.

This receptor was taken from a woman aged 25 to 45 in good health and CMV-seronegative. Sample: PBMCs. V usage is TRBV19 and J usage is TRBJ2-7, with 10 bases matching TRBD2. The DNA for the CDR3 is TGTGCCAGTAGACTAGCGGGACGGGCCGGGTACGAGCAGTACTTC. As protein: CASRLAGRAGYEQYF.